Here is one TCR beta chain with its context. Its recognized antigen is unknown. Per-base qualities were not stored, and no clone one base away is much larger. The junction carries 4 bases between V and J, which are trimmed by 4 bases and 2 bases respectively. For CDR1 and CDR2, the germline V gene lists SGHDN and FVKESK. The CDR3 runs 12 residues from the cysteine to the phenylalanine. The retained sequence is limited to the CDR3, 36 bases, with the frame set at the first base. The immunoSEQ Assay, a bias-controlled multiplex PCR, was used to amplify TCRbeta CDR3 regions from genomic DNA. The published analysis was carried out like this. The number of nucleated cells in each sample was estimated from the amplification of reference gene primers within the assay. To quantify the absolute abundance of each unique TCRbeta CDR3 rearrangement, sequence reads were collapsed and filtered. For each sample, productive Simpson clonality was calculated by taking the square root of Simpson's diversity index across productive rearrangements. Sourced from immuneACCESS, this table was stored by TCRdb with only in-frame sequences that have V and J called. A share of the clones is absent; for the studies checked, an unresolved V gene accounts for under half, and the remainder has no known explanation. The V and J calls and clone size were taken over from that table, and D and trimming were inferred from the DNA. Here the sample has under 300,000 clones; approximately 89% occur a single time. Approximately 1.8% of the sample rests with the top ten.

Participants in the prospective study were enrolled through a virtual design, were aged roughly 18 to 100 years, and lived in roughly 26 United States geographic areas. Cohort assignment in the prospective study relied on participant-reported clinical history from a screening survey and a study questionnaire. Recovered participants in ImmuneRACE Cohort 3 were defined as having two consecutive negative NP/OP PCR tests, clearance from a healthcare professional, or resolution of symptoms. Each participant in the prospective study had whole blood, serum and a nasopharyngeal or oropharyngeal swab collected by mobile phlebotomists. Participants in the prospective study had the option to provide additional blood draws and questionnaires over a roughly two-month period. Before DNA extraction, prospective study blood samples were shipped either frozen or at room temperature. This specimen belongs to a study of blood T cell repertoires in COVID-19 (TCRdb year 2020). About the investigation overall: The collaborator samples originated in the United States, Italy and Spain and spanned the acute and convalescent phases of COVID-19. Samples were obtained from the ongoing ImmuneRACE study (first 160 participants) and from over 1,000 subjects provided by 6 global collaborators. A de-identified subject ID, COVID-19 status, age in years and sex were almost always included in the sample metadata. The prospective study material was composed of cDNA or gDNA derived from T cells, B-cell-depleted T cells, or PBMCs. Where available, HLA class I and class II types were obtained from metadata supplied by the sample provider rather than from assay-based typing. The dataset comprised deeply sampled blood TCRbeta repertoires from subjects exposed to, actively infected with, or recovered from COVID-19. The repertoires were released in a freely available public database meant as a resource for research on the immune response to SARS-CoV-2.

Points the paper makes about the study in general: Clinical and demographic metadata were provided uncurated, with the amount varying by source and participant.

The chain links TRBV14 with TRBJ2-3; the D segment cannot be called with confidence. The TCR comes from a woman aged 60-70 years who had recovered from COVID-19. The sample was PBMCs or T cells enriched from blood (not recorded which). The nucleotide sequence is given as TGTGCCAGCAGCCCGTCCACAGATACGCAGTATTTT. This encodes CASSPSTDTQYF.